The source of this T cell receptor beta chain is a study of Ad26.COV2.S vaccination and SARS-CoV-2 variants. Study conclusions and caveats: Across vaccine and placebo recipients, the breadth of non-spike TCRs was similar. Breadth, reportedly substantial, characterized the spike-specific CD8+ and CD4+ T cell responses after vaccination.

Generated by immunoSEQ multiplex PCR, the TCRdb table keeps only in-frame clones and is missing some. The sample comprises approximately 300,000 clones, 70% to 90% of which are singletons, and approximately 2.1% rests with the top ten. The CDR3 is 13 amino acids. For this clone: Its target is unknown.

Treatment noted: 19 received Ad26.COV2.S at low or high dose, single or two shots; five or six received placebo; per-sample allocation not given. Samples came from day 63 after the first vaccine or placebo injection. This clonotype originated in a person between 18 and 65 years old who received the Ad26.COV2.S COVID-19 vaccine or a placebo. The specimen was peripheral blood, collected in a trial of Ad26.COV2.S vaccine versus placebo. The rearrangement links TRBV21-1 to TRBJ1-2; the D call TRBD1 from the table was never checked on the DNA. TRBV21-1 is a known pseudogene. The CDR3 reads CASSQTGAWGYTF. Here the CDR3 DNA reads TGTGCCAGCAGCCAGACAGGGGCCTGGGGCTACACCTTC.